Each of the 18 T cell receptor beta chains below was sequenced from the same sample in a study of post-analysis software for immune sequencing data. Study findings and constraints: In patients, about 5 TRBV segments were more frequent than in controls, with TRBV5-6, TRBV5-1 and TRBV20-1 among them.

Unique-molecular-identifier-tagged TCR beta cDNA libraries were used. TCRdb re-analysed the PCR reads in MiXCR, keeping a single row per CDR3 protein. The table records about 540,000 distinct CDR3 sequences, approximately 31% of them present only once. These receptors are not linked to any known antigen. The material sequenced was blood. These receptor sequences come from a girl aged 2 to 17 with multiple sclerosis.

The V and J genes are TRBV12-3 or TRBV12-4 and TRBJ1-2; D remains ambiguous. The CDR3 runs to 15 residues. V was cut by 0 bases and J by 0 bases, with 8 bases left in between. CDR3 region: CASSLAPASNYGYTF. DNA for the CDR3: TGTGCCAGCAGTTTAGCGCCAGCCTCTAACTATGGCTACACCTTC.

The sample holds a few counts of this clonotype. This may stem from a read error, because a much larger clone lies one nucleotide away. This chain joins TRBV10-3 and TRBJ2-3; no reliable D call. Germline V gene data show CDR1 as ENHRY and CDR2 as SYGVKD. Trimming removed 4 bases from V and 2 bases from J, with 4 bases in between. The CDR3 contains 12 residues. CDR3 in DNA: TGTGCCATCAGTGGGTCCACAGATACGCAGTATTTT. Residues: CAISGSTDTQYF.

This clonotype appeared a few times. V gene TRBV4-1 combines with J gene TRBJ2-3; D unresolved. Per germline, CDR1 MGHRA and CDR2 YSYEKL. The CDR3 spans 14 residues. V lost 1 base, J lost 6 bases, and 11 bases lay in between. CDR3 protein: CASSQAPQADTQYF. CDR3 nucleotide sequence: TGCGCCAGCAGCCAAGCTCCTCAGGCCGATACGCAGTATTTT.

CDR3 protein: CATSDYGRGRTDTQYF. DNA of the CDR3: TGTGCCACCAGTGATTACGGCAGGGGAAGGACAGATACGCAGTATTTT. This rearrangement joins TRBV24-1 to TRBJ2-3, with D perhaps matching TRBD1 (6 bases). The CDR3 covers 16 residues. Germline CDR1 KGHDR, CDR2 SFDVKD. Trimming removed 2 bases at V and 3 bases at J, with 14 bases between.

This clonotype was picked up one time. Relative to the germline gene, one junction end is altered; a read error may explain this. The genes are TRBV3-1 and TRBJ1-6, with TRBD1 matching over 7 bases. Germline loops: CDR1 LGHDT, CDR2 YNNKEL (reference sequence). The CDR3 extends over 15 amino acids. CDR3 sequence: CAGSPNRGPPSPLHF. For the CDR3, the DNA is TGTGCCGGCAGCCCGAACAGGGGTCCTCCTTCACCCCTCCACTTT.

This clonotype is a singleton in its sample. An end of the junction differs from the germline gene, which may be a read error. The rearrangement joins TRBV12-3 or TRBV12-4 to TRBJ2-2; D remains ambiguous. CDR3 length equals 13 residues. This CDR3 is CVSSLVVLGELFF. CDR3 bases: TGTGTCAGCAGTTTAGTAGTTTTGGGGGAGCTGTTTTTT.

The chain combines TRBV29-1 with TRBJ2-7; the match to TRBD1 covers 12 bases. Trimming removed 7 bases from V and 2 bases from J; junction bases left unmatched: 3. The germline V gene has CDR1 SQVTM and CDR2 ANQGSEA. The CDR3 covers 13 residues. CDR3 residues: CSGGTGGPYEQYF. In DNA, the CDR3 is TGCAGCGGGGGGACAGGGGGCCCCTACGAGCAGTACTTC.

The chain links TRBV5-1 to TRBJ1-6, with D perhaps TRBD1 (6 bases). Germline loops: CDR1 SGHRS, CDR2 YFSETQ. The V end was cut by 0 bases, the J end by 6 bases, with 13 bases between. CDR3 size: 16 residues. The CDR3 DNA is TGCGCCAGCAGCTTGGGGGCGACAGGAAGTAATTCACCCCTCCACTTT. This gives the protein CASSLGATGSNSPLHF.

The rearrangement links TRBV20-1 to TRBJ1-6; D may be TRBD1 (6 bases). The CDR3 has 13 amino acids. V was shortened by 6 bases and J by 7 bases, with 13 bases between the two germline ends. Germline assignment: CDR1 DFQATT and CDR2 SNEGSKA (reference sequence). The CDR3 spells CSATGTLNSPLHF. The CDR3 DNA follows: TGCAGTGCAACCGGGACATTGAATTCACCCCTCCACTTT.

This clonotype was detected only a few times. The chain has TRBV11-2 and TRBJ1-4; D not certain. The CDR3 consists of 14 residues. Germline CDR1 is SGHAT and CDR2 is FQNNGV. Deletions cut 2 bases from V and 0 bases from J, with 4 bases between. The CDR3 here is CASSLSTTNEKLFF. The CDR3 DNA reads TGTGCCAGCAGCTTATCTACAACTAATGAAAAACTGTTTTTT.

This clonotype has just a few counts. The chain carries TRBV4-1 and TRBJ2-4; D is possibly TRBD1 or TRBD2 (5 bases each). CDR3 length equals 17 residues. CDR1 is MGHRA and CDR2 is YSYEKL in the germline V gene. V was trimmed by 0 bases and J by 7 bases, leaving 19 bases between them. This chain's CDR3 is CASSQDLEGLRRNIQYF. DNA for the CDR3: TGCGCCAGCAGCCAAGATCTTGAGGGGCTGCGGCGGAACATTCAGTACTTC.

This clonotype was counted at least ten times. The chain combines TRBV12-3 or TRBV12-4 with TRBJ2-3; 13 positions agree with TRBD2. With V trimmed by 5 bases and J by 8 bases, 4 bases remained unmatched. The CDR3 consists of 14 residues. The CDR3 DNA reads TGTGCCAGCAGTACTAGCGGGGGGGAAGGTACGCAGTATTTT. It codes for CASSTSGGEGTQYF.

This chain connects TRBV5-1 to TRBJ2-7; D gene uncertain. This CDR3 contains 14 residues. The V gene lost 4 bases and the J gene lost 1 base, with 12 bases spanning the gap. CDR1 and CDR2 (germline): SGHRS, YFSETQ. CDR3 region: CASSLLRDSYEQYF. CDR3 sequence (DNA): TGCGCCAGCAGCCTTTTAAGAGATTCCTACGAGCAGTACTTC.

This sequence joins TRBV7-3 and TRBJ2-1, with 8 bases fitting TRBD2. The germline V gene encodes CDR1 SGHTA and CDR2 FQGTGA. The CDR3 is made up of 15 amino acids. V trimming: 2 bases; J trimming: 6 bases; junction bases outside the gene matches: 6. CDR3 amino acids: CASSLGLGLGNEQFF. CDR3 coding DNA: TGTGCCAGCAGCTTAGGCCTGGGACTAGGCAATGAGCAGTTCTTC.

In its sample, this clonotype was seen a few times. This chain joins TRBV7-8 and TRBJ2-1, with D possibly called TRBD1 or TRBD2 (6 bases each). Germline-derived CDR1 and CDR2 are SGHVS and FQNEAQ. CDR3 length: 16 amino acids. Trimming shortened V by 4 bases and J by 0 bases, and 13 bases separated the two germline ends. The CDR3 DNA is TGTGCCAGCAGCTACCTCGGGGGCAGCTCCTACAATGAGCAGTTCTTC. Residues: CASSYLGGSSYNEQFF.

This clonotype showed up just a few times. This chain joins TRBV27 and TRBJ2-5; 8 nucleotides line up with TRBD2. This CDR3 is built from 15 residues. In germline, CDR1 is MNHEY, CDR2 SMNVEV (reference sequence). V dropped 2 bases and J dropped 4; count of bases not matched to a gene: 6. The CDR3 protein is CASSLQAGATETQYF. The CDR3 nucleotides read TGTGCCAGCAGTTTACAAGCGGGGGCCACAGAGACCCAGTACTTC.

V usage is TRBV5-1 and J usage is TRBJ2-3, with D possibly TRBD2 on 6 matching bases. CDR1 is SGHRS and CDR2 is YFSETQ in the germline V gene. V lost 4 bases and J lost 4, with 13 bases in between. There are 14 residues in the CDR3. CDR3 in amino acids: CASSPRGGPDTQYF. Here the CDR3 DNA reads TGCGCCAGCAGCCCACGGGGAGGCCCAGATACGCAGTATTTT.

This sequence joins TRBV9 and TRBJ2-7; 10 bases line up with TRBD2. Germline V gene sequence: CDR1 SGDLS, CDR2 YYNGEE. The CDR3 length is 15 residues. Unmatched junction bases numbered 7, after V lost 2 bases and J lost 5 bases. CDR3 DNA: TGTGCCAGCAGCGTCGGACTAGCGGCTTCCAACGAGCAGTACTTC. It is translated as CASSVGLAASNEQYF.